A selection of T cell receptor beta chains follows, all from one sample in a study of T cells in Graves' hyperthyroidism and ophthalmopathy. TCRdb redid the calling of the multiplex PCR reads with MiXCR, one entry per CDR3 protein. The sample lists about 590,000 distinct CDR3 sequences; 12% to 15% were seen once. Sequencing was carried out using blood. These receptors were obtained from a woman aged 18-35 years with Graves' ophthalmopathy. Both conserved end residues are part of each CDR3. The order of the fields is V gene, J gene, clone size, CDR3 length, D gene, CDR3 protein, CDR3 DNA. A D gene is named only where the DNA matches it firmly. Expanded clones are given a class, and other clones once, few, many or no size at all.

v_gene: TRBV12-3/TRBV12-4; j_gene: TRBJ2-3; abundance: many; len: 19; d_gene: TRBD2; CDR3aa: CASSPRLAGGRRGGDTQYF; CDR3nt: TGTGCCAGCAGTCCCCGACTAGCGGGAGGGCGGCGTGGAGGAGATACGCAGTATTTT
v_gene: TRBV30; j_gene: TRBJ2-1; abundance: many; len: 11; d_gene: TRBD1; CDR3aa: CAWRTGDLRFF; CDR3nt: TGTGCCTGGAGAACAGGGGATCTCCGGTTCTTC
v_gene: TRBV12-3/TRBV12-4; j_gene: TRBJ2-1; abundance: many; len: 12; d_gene: NA; CDR3aa: CASSLEEEEQFF; CDR3nt: TGTGCCAGCAGTTTGGAGGAGGAGGAGCAGTTCTTC
v_gene: TRBV7-3; j_gene: TRBJ2-1; abundance: few; len: 16; d_gene: TRBD1; CDR3aa: CASSLTFGQGNNEQFF; CDR3nt: TGTGCCAGCAGCTTAACTTTCGGACAGGGAAACAATGAGCAGTTCTTC
v_gene: TRBV6-2/TRBV6-3; j_gene: TRBJ2-1; abundance: many; len: 16; d_gene: NA; CDR3aa: CASSYNDPLLYNEQFF; CDR3nt: TGTGCCAGCAGTTACAACGACCCGCTATTGTACAATGAGCAGTTCTTC
v_gene: TRBV14; j_gene: TRBJ2-5; abundance: few; len: 15; d_gene: TRBD2; CDR3aa: CASSQFSGSGETQYF; CDR3nt: TGTGCCAGCAGCCAATTTAGCGGGAGTGGGGAGACCCAGTACTTC
v_gene: TRBV6-1; j_gene: TRBJ2-1; abundance: many; len: 16; d_gene: TRBD1; CDR3aa: CASRQGNSFSYNEQFF; CDR3nt: TGTGCCAGCAGACAGGGGAACTCCTTCTCCTACAATGAGCAGTTCTTC
v_gene: TRBV30; j_gene: TRBJ1-1; abundance: many; len: 13; d_gene: NA; CDR3aa: CAWSREETTEAFF; CDR3nt: TGTGCCTGGAGTAGGGAGGAGACCACTGAAGCTTTCTTT
v_gene: TRBV2; j_gene: TRBJ1-1; abundance: NA; len: 14; d_gene: NA; CDR3aa: CASSEMRGGTEAFF; CDR3nt: TGTGCCAGCAGTGAAATGAGGGGTGGCACTGAAGCTTTCTTT
v_gene: TRBV2; j_gene: TRBJ2-3; abundance: few; len: 14; d_gene: NA; CDR3aa: CASSLGHSTDAQYF; CDR3nt: TGTGCCAGCAGTTTAGGACATAGCACAGATGCGCAGTATTTT
v_gene: TRBV28; j_gene: TRBJ2-5; abundance: many; len: 13; d_gene: NA; CDR3aa: CASSDSGVETQYF; CDR3nt: TGTGCCAGCAGTGATTCAGGGGTAGAGACCCAGTACTTC
v_gene: TRBV6-2/TRBV6-3; j_gene: TRBJ1-5; abundance: many; len: 18; d_gene: TRBD1; CDR3aa: CASSFPGTGPRGNQPQHF; CDR3nt: TGTGCCAGCAGTTTCCCCGGGACAGGCCCCAGAGGCAATCAGCCCCAGCATTTT
v_gene: TRBV19; j_gene: TRBJ2-5; abundance: many; len: 16; d_gene: TRBD1; CDR3aa: CASSPSTGGREETQYF; CDR3nt: TGTGCCAGTAGCCCCTCGACAGGGGGTAGGGAAGAGACCCAGTACTTC
v_gene: TRBV7-2; j_gene: TRBJ2-1; abundance: many; len: 14; d_gene: NA; CDR3aa: CASSHGSRGGEQFF; CDR3nt: TGTGCCAGCAGCCACGGGAGCAGGGGAGGTGAGCAGTTCTTC
v_gene: TRBV4-2; j_gene: TRBJ2-3; abundance: few; len: 16; d_gene: TRBD2; CDR3aa: CASSQESGISTDTQYF; CDR3nt: TGTGCCAGCAGCCAAGAGAGCGGGATTTCCACAGATACGCAGTATTTT
v_gene: TRBV5-1; j_gene: TRBJ2-3; abundance: many; len: 17; d_gene: TRBD2; CDR3aa: CASSPGLAALSTDTQYF; CDR3nt: TGCGCCAGCAGCCCGGGACTAGCGGCCCTTAGCACAGATACGCAGTATTTT
v_gene: TRBV6-2/TRBV6-3; j_gene: TRBJ2-2; abundance: NA; len: 16; d_gene: TRBD2; CDR3aa: CASSYSTSGRVGELFF; CDR3nt: TGTGCCAGCAGTTACTCTACTAGCGGGAGGGTCGGGGAGCTGTTTTTT
v_gene: TRBV19; j_gene: TRBJ2-2; abundance: few; len: 15; d_gene: NA; CDR3aa: CASRPWRDVAGELFF; CDR3nt: TGTGCCAGTAGGCCTTGGCGGGACGTGGCCGGGGAGCTGTTTTTT
v_gene: TRBV12-3/TRBV12-4; j_gene: TRBJ2-7; abundance: NA; len: 21; d_gene: TRBD2; CDR3aa: CASSQDWGASETSGPRGEQYF; CDR3nt: TGTGCCAGCAGCCAAGATTGGGGGGCTTCTGAGACTAGCGGTCCCAGGGGCGAGCAGTACTTC
v_gene: TRBV6-1; j_gene: TRBJ2-7; abundance: few; len: 12; d_gene: NA; CDR3aa: CEGGQWSYEQYF; CDR3nt: TGTGAGGGGGGACAGTGGTCCTACGAGCAGTACTTC
v_gene: TRBV2; j_gene: TRBJ1-5; abundance: NA; len: 16; d_gene: NA; CDR3aa: CASGEWTVAPNQPQHF; CDR3nt: TGTGCCAGCGGTGAATGGACGGTCGCCCCTAATCAGCCCCAGCATTTT
v_gene: TRBV28; j_gene: TRBJ2-7; abundance: many; len: 15; d_gene: TRBD1; CDR3aa: CASSPTGTGAYEQYF; CDR3nt: TGTGCCAGCAGCCCTACCGGGACAGGAGCCTACGAGCAGTACTTC
v_gene: TRBV7-2; j_gene: TRBJ2-1; abundance: many; len: 11; d_gene: NA; CDR3aa: CASSWVDEQFF; CDR3nt: TGTGCCAGCAGCTGGGTGGATGAGCAGTTCTTC